This T cell receptor (beta chain) was profiled in a study of T cells in Graves' hyperthyroidism and ophthalmopathy. Whole-study results and caveats: Separating ophthalmopathy from stable hyperthyroidism was achieved by a 13 V-J model. Most thyroid clonotypes that were expanded above 0.001 also turned up in blood. With a median lead of about six months before onset, the model predicted ophthalmopathy.

The CDR3 runs to 14 residues. Germline loops: CDR1 SEHNR, CDR2 FQNEAQ (reference sequence). Diagnostic assessment was based on clinical symptoms, serum thyroxine and TRAb, thyroid ultrasound and orbital computed tomography. Comments on this clonotype: Antigen: not known.

RNA transcripts gave rise to amplified TCR beta CDR3 regions. Carried out on the TCR CDR3, a first-round RT-PCR used the HTBI primer set. TCRdb independently ran MiXCR on the multiplex PCR reads; one entry per CDR3 protein. Of 450,000 to 700,000 distinct CDR3 sequences in the sample, 40% to 55% were seen once. Specimen: peripheral blood or thyroid tissue (not recorded which). J is TRBJ2-5 and V is TRBV7-9; TRBD2 aligns across 15 bases. The DNA end lines up better with TRBJ2-1; the J call may be wrong. The TCR originated in a woman aged 18-35 years with Graves' hyperthyroidism. The CDR3 region has the DNA TGTGCCAGCCTTACGGGACTAGCGGGAGGAGGGCAGTTCTTC. Protein product: CASLTGLAGGGQFF.